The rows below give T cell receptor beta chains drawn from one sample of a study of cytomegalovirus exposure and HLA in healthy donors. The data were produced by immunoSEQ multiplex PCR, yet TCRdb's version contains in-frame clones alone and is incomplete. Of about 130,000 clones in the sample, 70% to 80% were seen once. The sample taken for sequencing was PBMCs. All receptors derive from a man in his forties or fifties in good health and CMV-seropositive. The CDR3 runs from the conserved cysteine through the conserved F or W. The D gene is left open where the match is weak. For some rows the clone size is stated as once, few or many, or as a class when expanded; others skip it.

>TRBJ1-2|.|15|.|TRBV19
CASSPSWGLSEGYTF
TGTGCCAGTAGCCCATCGTGGGGGCTCTCAGAGGGCTACACCTTC
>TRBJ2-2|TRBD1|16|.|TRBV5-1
CASSLKGQGSTGELFF
TGCGCCAGCAGCTTGAAGGGACAGGGTTCCACCGGGGAGCTGTTTTTT
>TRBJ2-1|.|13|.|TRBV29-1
CSAEDSLGSEQFF
TGCAGCGCCGAGGACAGTCTAGGTAGTGAGCAGTTCTTC
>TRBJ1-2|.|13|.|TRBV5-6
CASSLPGGYGYTF
TGTGCCAGCAGCTTGCCGGGCGGGTATGGCTACACCTTC
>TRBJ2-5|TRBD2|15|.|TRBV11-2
CASSFAGGLQETQYF
TGTGCCAGCAGCTTTGCGGGAGGACTCCAAGAGACCCAGTACTTC
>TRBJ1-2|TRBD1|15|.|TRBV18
CASSPAGQGDYGYTF
TGTGCCAGCTCACCTGCGGGACAGGGGGACTATGGCTACACCTTC
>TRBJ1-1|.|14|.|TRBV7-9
CASSLGGDGTEAFF
TGTGCCAGCAGCTTAGGGGGGGACGGAACTGAAGCTTTCTTT
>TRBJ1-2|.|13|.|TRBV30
CAWRRQINYGYTF
TGTGCCTGGAGGCGACAGATAAACTATGGCTACACCTTC
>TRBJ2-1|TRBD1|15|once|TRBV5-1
CASSLGQGSYNEQFF
TGCGCCAGCAGCTTGGGACAGGGCTCCTACAATGAGCAGTTCTTC
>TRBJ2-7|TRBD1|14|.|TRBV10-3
CAIRRQGASYEQYF
TGTGCCATCAGGAGACAGGGGGCGTCCTACGAGCAGTACTTC
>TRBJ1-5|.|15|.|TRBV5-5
CASSLWPDSNQPQHF
TGTGCCAGCAGCTTATGGCCAGATAGCAATCAGCCCCAGCATTTT
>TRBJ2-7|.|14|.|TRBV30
CAWSGPRGTYEQYF
TGTGCCTGGAGTGGGCCAAGGGGGACCTACGAGCAGTACTTC
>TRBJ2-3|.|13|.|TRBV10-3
CAISAPGIDTQYF
TGTGCCATCAGTGCCCCGGGGATAGATACGCAGTATTTT
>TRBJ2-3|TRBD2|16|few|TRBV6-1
CASSDAGLAGMDTQYF
TGTGCCAGCAGTGACGCGGGTCTAGCGGGGATGGATACGCAGTATTTT
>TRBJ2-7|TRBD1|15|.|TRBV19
CASTQGIELGAEQYF
TGTGCCAGTACACAGGGGATAGAGTTGGGGGCCGAGCAGTACTTC
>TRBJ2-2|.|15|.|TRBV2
CASSEAGANTGELFF
TGTGCCAGCAGTGAAGCCGGGGCGAACACCGGGGAGCTGTTTTTT
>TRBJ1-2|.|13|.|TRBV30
CASSRGGPYGYTF
TGTGCCTCCTCCCGAGGAGGGCCCTATGGCTACACCTTC
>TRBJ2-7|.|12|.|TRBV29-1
CSVEGYLYEQYF
TGCAGCGTTGAGGGCTACCTCTACGAGCAGTACTTC
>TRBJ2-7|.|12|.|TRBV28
CASSLPGYEQYF
TGTGCCAGCAGTTTACCAGGCTACGAGCAGTACTTC
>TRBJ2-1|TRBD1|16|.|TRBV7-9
CSSSSPTGVAYNEQFF
TGTTCCAGCAGCTCACCGACAGGGGTGGCCTACAATGAGCAGTTCTTC
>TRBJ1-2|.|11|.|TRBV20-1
CSARDRDGYTF
TGCAGTGCTAGAGACAGGGATGGCTACACCTTC
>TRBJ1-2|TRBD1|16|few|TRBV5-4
CASSSRLTGQDYGYTF
TGTGCCAGCAGCTCCCGACTGACAGGGCAAGACTATGGCTACACCTTC
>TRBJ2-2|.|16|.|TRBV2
CASSESGGRDTGELFF
TGTGCCAGCAGTGAATCCGGAGGGCGGGACACCGGGGAGCTGTTTTTT
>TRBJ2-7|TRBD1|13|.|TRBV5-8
CASSFDRAYEQYF
TGTGCCAGCAGCTTCGACAGGGCCTACGAGCAGTACTTC
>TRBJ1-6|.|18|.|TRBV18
CASSPSFGGQSYNSPLHF
TGTGCCAGCTCACCGTCTTTCGGGGGGCAGTCCTATAATTCACCCCTCCACTTT
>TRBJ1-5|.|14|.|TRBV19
CASRHRDYNQPQHF
TGTGCCAGTAGGCACAGGGACTACAATCAGCCCCAGCATTTT